The 31 T cell receptor beta chains reported below all come from one sample, sequenced in a study of spatial heterogeneity in lung cancer. Time point described: sample taken at primary tumor resection. TCRdb re-analysed the 5' RACE reads in MiXCR, keeping a single row per CDR3 protein. The table includes approximately 40,000 distinct CDR3 sequences, 5% to 6.5% detected once. The sequencing here drew on PBMCs, taken at surgery. The receptors were sampled from a female donor with early-stage non-small cell lung cancer.

This clonotype was seen many times. This rearrangement joins TRBV6-4 to TRBJ2-1, with 7 bases matching TRBD1. CDR1 is MRHNA and CDR2 is SNTAGT in the germline V gene. This CDR3 contains 15 residues. Trimming removed 10 bases from V and 2 bases from J; junction bases left unmatched: 11. The CDR3, as DNA: TGTGCCAACCCGCAGGGGACAGACCCCTACAATGAGCAGTTCTTC. As protein: CANPQGTDPYNEQFF.

This clonotype was observed many times. The chain has TRBV7-8 and TRBJ1-5; D remains unclear. The CDR3 covers 14 residues. The ends were cut back, 5 bases at V and 1 base at J, with 9 bases in the middle. Germline-derived CDR1 and CDR2 are SGHVS and FQNEAQ. The CDR3 coding sequence is TGTGCCAGCAGCCAAAGGGAGAGCAATCAGCCCCAGCATTTT. Its translation: CASSQRESNQPQHF.

The V and J genes are TRBV5-4 and TRBJ2-5, with D perhaps matching TRBD2 (5 bases). This CDR3 is 14 amino acids long. Germline CDR1 SGHNT, CDR2 YYREEE (reference sequence). Trimming cost V 4 bases and J 2 bases, with 12 bases left between them. The DNA of the CDR3 is TGTGCCAGCAGCCCACTAGTAGAGCAAGAGACCCAGTACTTC. Protein: CASSPLVEQETQYF.

This clonotype is medium-sized by share. The chain carries TRBV11-1 and TRBJ2-1, with TRBD2 identical over 8 bases. There are 14 residues in the CDR3. The germline V gene encodes CDR1 SGHAT and CDR2 FQDESV (reference sequence). V gave up 6 bases and J gave up 4 bases; unmatched junction bases: 5. The chain's CDR3 is CASRHSGAYNEQFF. In nucleotides, the CDR3 is TGTGCCAGCAGGCATAGCGGGGCGTACAATGAGCAGTTCTTC. Combining the CDR3 with reference TRBV11-1 and TRBJ2-1 gives the whole variable domain EAEVAQSPRYKITEKSQAVAFWCDPISGHATLYWYRQILGQGPELLVQFQDESVVDDSQLPKDRFSAERLKGVDSTLKIQPAELGDSAMYLCASRHSGAYNEQFFGPGTRLTVL.

The chain has TRBV10-1 and TRBJ2-7; TRBD1 matches at 7 bases. The germline V gene has CDR1 WNHNN and CDR2 SYGVQD (reference sequence). The V segment lost 5 bases and the J segment 2 bases; nucleotides outside the gene matches: 3. The CDR3 totals 13 residues. The CDR3 coding sequence is TGCGCCAGCAGTAGAGGACAGGCCTACGAGCAGTACTTC. It encodes CASSRGQAYEQYF.

This clonotype turned up a few times. V is TRBV24-1 and J is TRBJ2-1; tentative D call: TRBD2 (5 bases). Trimming stripped 3 bases from V and 6 bases from J, with 17 bases between. CDR1 is KGHDR and CDR2 is SFDVKD in the germline V gene. The CDR3 has 16 amino acids. CDR3 residues: CATSDPSGGWSNEQFF. CDR3 DNA: TGTGCCACCAGTGATCCATCTGGCGGGTGGAGCAATGAGCAGTTCTTC.

The rearrangement links TRBV6-6 to TRBJ2-1, with D perhaps given as TRBD1 or TRBD2 (5 bases each). The germline gives CDR1 MNHNY, CDR2 SVGAGI (reference sequence). Trimming shortened V by 0 bases and J by 0 bases, and 9 bases separated the two germline ends. The CDR3 is 16 amino acids. The CDR3 loop is CASSYSTGGSYNEQFF. CDR3 sequence (DNA): TGTGCCAGCAGTTACTCGACTGGGGGCTCCTACAATGAGCAGTTCTTC.

This clonotype was counted at least ten times. The chain recombines TRBV5-4 with TRBJ1-1, with 9 nucleotides matching TRBD1. V shed 2 bases and J 4 bases; nucleotides not matched to a gene: 6. CDR1 and CDR2 from the germline V gene are SGHNT and YYREEE (reference sequence). The CDR3 spans 15 residues. The CDR3 is CASSLRGQGVTEAFF. In nucleotides, the CDR3 is TGTGCCAGCAGCTTACGGGGACAGGGAGTCACTGAAGCTTTCTTT.

Ten or more counts support this clonotype. The chain's CDR3 is CASSQDHGGASNYGYTF. DNA of the CDR3: TGCGCCAGCAGCCAAGATCATGGGGGGGCCTCTAACTATGGCTACACCTTC. The chain has TRBV4-3 and TRBJ1-2; the D gene is possibly TRBD1 (6 bases). The germline V gene encodes CDR1 LGHNA and CDR2 YSLEER. V was trimmed by 0 bases and J by 0 bases, leaving 14 bases between them. The CDR3 has 17 amino acids.

This clonotype showed up just a few times. The CDR3 coding sequence is TGCGCCAGCAGCTTGGAAGCCAGGGGAACAGATACGCAGTATTTT. Its protein is CASSLEARGTDTQYF. The chain employs TRBV5-1 and TRBJ2-3; tentatively, D is TRBD1 (6 bases). The germline gives CDR1 SGHRS, CDR2 YFSETQ. The length of the CDR3 is 15 residues. Trimming took 0 bases from V and 3 from J, leaving 11 bases between them.

This clonotype was counted ten times or more. The chain couples TRBV7-6 to TRBJ2-3, with 7 bases fitting TRBD2. CDR3 length: 15 residues. Germline-derived CDR1 and CDR2 are SGHVS and FNYEAQ. Losses at the gene ends were 0 bases for V and 2 bases for J; bases not matched to a gene: 2. The CDR3 here is CASSLAGGDTDTQYF. CDR3 DNA: TGTGCCAGCAGCTTAGCGGGGGGGGACACAGATACGCAGTATTTT.

This clonotype was found many times. The genes are TRBV7-6 and TRBJ2-7; D not resolved. The CDR3 has 13 residues. Germline lookup yields CDR1 SGHVS and CDR2 FNYEAQ. V gave up 8 bases and J gave up 2 bases, with 13 bases separating them. DNA for the CDR3: TGTGCCAGCCCGGAGATCCGCGCCTACGAGCAGTACTTC. Its protein is CASPEIRAYEQYF.

This clonotype occurred many times. V and J are TRBV5-1 and TRBJ1-4; 9 bases are a match to TRBD1. CDR1 and CDR2 (germline): SGHRS, YFSETQ. Trimming took 4 bases from V and 2 from J; bases not matched to a gene: 6. The CDR3 totals 16 residues. In nucleotides, the CDR3 is TGCGCCAGCAGCGTGACAGGGGGACCGACTAATGAAAAACTGTTTTTT. It is translated as CASSVTGGPTNEKLFF.

This clonotype was observed many times. The rearrangement joins TRBV3-1 to TRBJ2-5, with 11 bases lining up with TRBD2. V lost 5 bases and J lost 5; bases outside the gene matches: 4. The germline V gene has CDR1 LGHDT and CDR2 YNNKEL (reference sequence). The length of the CDR3 is 14 residues. The CDR3 reads CASSKLAGEETQYF. CDR3 nucleotide sequence: TGTGCCAGCAGCAAACTAGCGGGGGAGGAGACCCAGTACTTC.

A few counts support this clonotype. The V call is TRBV7-2, the J call TRBJ2-5; 11 bases map to TRBD2. V lost 1 base and J lost 2; bases outside the gene matches: 12. This CDR3 has 19 residues. CDR1 is SGHTA and CDR2 is FQGNSA in the germline V gene. CDR3 sequence: CASSLGPQGSGGAQETQYF. As DNA, the CDR3 is TGTGCCAGCAGCTTAGGTCCGCAAGGTAGCGGGGGGGCTCAAGAGACCCAGTACTTC.

At least ten counts were recorded for this clonotype. The chain recombines TRBV11-1 with TRBJ2-2; D is unresolved. The CDR3 length is 13 residues. Per germline, CDR1 SGHAT and CDR2 FQDESV (reference sequence). The germline V and J ends were trimmed by 0 bases and 4 bases, with 3 bases remaining between them. CDR3 sequence reads: CASSLAATGELFF. Written as DNA, the CDR3 is TGTGCCAGCAGCTTAGCAGCCACCGGGGAGCTGTTTTTT. Complete variable domain (other parts from reference TRBV11-1 and TRBJ2-2): EAEVAQSPRYKITEKSQAVAFWCDPISGHATLYWYRQILGQGPELLVQFQDESVVDDSQLPKDRFSAERLKGVDSTLKIQPAELGDSAMYLCASSLAATGELFFGEGSRLTVL.

On this clonotype: The junction and the germline gene differ at one end; a read error may be behind it. This CDR3 reads CASSLIGNEPQHF. The CDR3 DNA reads as TGTGCCAGCAGCTTGATTGGCAATGAGCCCCAGCATTTT. The chain links TRBV7-9 to TRBJ1-5; D not certain. Germline V CDR1 and CDR2: SEHNR, FQNEAQ (reference sequence). CDR3 length: 13 amino acids.

This clonotype was observed at least ten times. This chain uses TRBV7-9 with TRBJ2-3; D is unclear. The CDR3 is 12 amino acids. In germline, CDR1 is SEHNR, CDR2 FQNEAQ (reference sequence). V lost 2 bases and J 6 bases, leaving 6 bases between the germline ends. CDR3 nucleotide sequence: TGTGCCAGCAGCTTATATGAGGATACGCAGTATTTT. It is translated as CASSLYEDTQYF.

This clonotype was seen only a few times. As DNA, the CDR3 is TGTGCCAGCAGCTTCCCGGGACAGGGGAGAAAGATCTCCTACGAGCAGTACTTC. Translated, it gives CASSFPGQGRKISYEQYF. J is TRBJ2-7 and V is TRBV5-5; 10 bases align to TRBD1. V was clipped by 2 bases and J by 0 bases; unmatched bases: 11. This CDR3 has 18 amino acids. CDR1 is SGHKS and CDR2 is YYEKEE in the germline V gene (reference sequence).

This clonotype came up a few times. V and J are TRBV30 and TRBJ2-7; no clear D. Trimming took off 2 bases at V and 3 bases at J, with 8 bases between the two ends. The CDR3 spans 12 residues. The germline V gene encodes CDR1 GTSNPN and CDR2 SVGIG (reference sequence). For the CDR3, the DNA is TGTGCCTGGAGTACGGACGGCTACGAGCAGTACTTC. It encodes CAWSTDGYEQYF.

In its sample, this clonotype was seen a few times. This chain connects TRBV18 to TRBJ1-2, with a tentative D call TRBD1 (6 bases). This CDR3 is 13 amino acids long. Deletions cut 3 bases from V and 4 bases from J, with 9 bases between. Germline V gene lookup returns CDR1 KGHSH and CDR2 LQKENI. This CDR3 is CASSPQDSYGYTF. CDR3 in DNA: TGTGCCAGCTCACCGCAGGACAGCTATGGCTACACCTTC.

This clonotype was seen at least ten times. The V call is TRBV20-1, the J call TRBJ1-4, with unresolved D. The CDR3 is made up of 16 amino acids. The V gene's germline CDR1 is DFQATT and CDR2 SNEGSKA (reference sequence). V was shortened by 0 bases and J by 1 base, with 12 bases between the two germline ends. The CDR3 protein is CSARDLGGVTNEKLFF. The CDR3 DNA sequence: TGCAGTGCTAGAGATCTAGGTGGTGTAACTAATGAAAAACTGTTTTTT.

V is TRBV6-1 and J is TRBJ1-6; the D is unclear. Germline CDR1 and CDR2: MNHNS and SASEGT. The CDR3 is 12 residues long. With 6 bases removed from V and 9 bases from J, the gap between germline ends came to 9 bases. CDR3 in DNA: TGTGCCAGCAGCGAGGACCTTTCACCCCTCCACTTT. It encodes CASSEDLSPLHF.

Ten or more counts support this clonotype. The rearrangement joins TRBV28 to TRBJ1-2; weak D call: TRBD1 (5 bases). Germline V CDR1 and CDR2: MDHEN, SYDVKM. This CDR3 has 14 amino acids. Trimming left V 6 bases short and J 2 bases short, with 13 bases between. CDR3 region: CASSPPPGNYGYTF. CDR3 bases: TGTGCCAGCAGCCCACCCCCAGGGAACTATGGCTACACCTTC.

This clonotype has more than one count but fewer than ten. The chain uses TRBV20-1 and TRBJ2-7, with 11 bases identical to TRBD2. The CDR3 spans 15 residues. The germline V gene has CDR1 DFQATT and CDR2 SNEGSKA (reference sequence). V was clipped by 5 bases and J by 3 bases; unmatched bases: 9. The CDR3 sequence: CSAPPLAGGRYEQYF. As DNA, the CDR3 is TGCAGTGCTCCCCCCCTAGCGGGGGGACGCTACGAGCAGTACTTC.

This clonotype occurred many times. The chain combines TRBV9 with TRBJ2-5; D might be TRBD1 (5 bases). V lost 4 bases and J 7 bases, leaving 20 bases between the germline ends. Germline CDR1 is SGDLS and CDR2 is YYNGEE. CDR3 length equals 15 residues. The CDR3 region is CASSPLLDNEGTQYF. DNA of the CDR3: TGTGCCAGCAGCCCACTATTGGACAACGAAGGGACCCAGTACTTC.

This clonotype was counted at least ten times. The gene calls are TRBV3-1 and TRBJ1-1; D remains unclear. The germline V gene has CDR1 LGHDT and CDR2 YNNKEL (reference sequence). The length of the CDR3 is 15 residues. The germline V and J ends were trimmed by 2 bases and 6 bases, with 16 bases remaining between them. The CDR3 DNA sequence: TGTGCCAGCAGCCAATCCAGCGGTCGAGACTCTGAAGCTTTCTTT. Protein: CASSQSSGRDSEAFF.

By sample fraction, this clonotype is medium-sized. The genes are TRBV29-1 and TRBJ2-3; 9 bases agree with TRBD1. This CDR3 is 17 amino acids long. V gave up 1 base and J gave up 0 bases; unmatched junction bases: 8. CDR1 is SQVTM and CDR2 is ANQGSEA in the germline V gene. CDR3 coding DNA: TGCAGCGTTGAAGGGGACAGGGCCCTGGATAGCACAGATACGCAGTATTTT. This encodes CSVEGDRALDSTDTQYF.

This chain joins TRBV7-9 and TRBJ2-3, with D unclear. V lost 5 bases and J 2 bases, leaving 8 bases between the germline ends. The CDR3 extends over 13 amino acids. Per the germline V gene, CDR1 is SEHNR and CDR2 is FQNEAQ (reference sequence). CDR3 amino acids: CASSPWDTDTQYF. CDR3 DNA sequence: TGTGCCAGCAGCCCGTGGGACACAGATACGCAGTATTTT.

This clonotype was seen a handful of times. This chain links TRBV18 with TRBJ1-2, with 7 bases that match TRBD1. J lost 0 bases, V lost 5 bases, and 6 bases had no gene match. The length of the CDR3 is 15 residues. Germline values: CDR1 KGHSH, CDR2 LQKENI. CDR3: CASSKSTGSNYGYTF. For the CDR3, the DNA is TGTGCCAGCTCAAAATCGACAGGGTCTAACTATGGCTACACCTTC.

The sample holds many counts of this clonotype. The chain carries TRBV2 and TRBJ2-2; D remains unclear. Germline V gene lookup returns CDR1 SNHLY and CDR2 FYNNEI. The V end was cut by 1 base, the J end by 4 bases, with 7 bases between. The CDR3 length is 14 residues. As DNA, the CDR3 is TGTGCCAGCAGTGAAGAGGGTCGCACCGGGGAGCTGTTTTTT. Translated: CASSEEGRTGELFF.